These T cell receptor beta chains were read from a single sample in a study of regulatory T cells in long-lasting Graves disease. Each CDR3 protein is one row after TCRdb ran MiXCR on the multiplex PCR reads. Of fewer than 450,000 distinct CDR3 sequences in the sample, around a quarter were seen once. The specimen was peripheral blood mononuclear cells (PBMCs), collected when the disease was refractory, from a patient treated with antithyroid drugs. The receptor set was obtained from a female donor with Graves disease. CDR3s include the opening cysteine and the closing phenylalanine or tryptophan. The order of the fields is J gene, D gene, V gene, clone size, CDR3 DNA, CDR3 protein. D genes are given only for firm matches. Size tells how often a clone was seen (once, few, many) or the class of an expanded clone, and some rows leave it out.

TRBJ1-3	.	TRBV7-2	.	TGTGCCAGCAGCCTCGACCCTGGAAACACCATATATTTT	CASSLDPGNTIYF
TRBJ2-7	.	TRBV10-3	.	TGTGCCATCAGGAATCGGGACGGCCCCTACGAGCAGTACTTC	CAIRNRDGPYEQYF
TRBJ2-2	TRBD2	TRBV6-1	many	TGTGCCAGCAGAGATACGTGGCTAGCGGGAGGGCCACGGGAGCTGTTTTTT	CASRDTWLAGGPRELFF
TRBJ2-5	.	TRBV5-1	few	TGCGCCAGCAGCTTGGGTGTGGCCCGAACTTTACAAGAGACCCAGTACTTC	CASSLGVARTLQETQYF
TRBJ1-4	TRBD1	TRBV19	few	TGTGCCAGTACCTGGACAGGCTTAGGTGAAAAACTGTTTTTT	CASTWTGLGEKLFF
TRBJ2-7	.	TRBV20-1	.	TGCAGTGCTAAGGACTCCCAGACCCTCTACGAGCAGTACTTC	CSAKDSQTLYEQYF
TRBJ2-2	TRBD1	TRBV10-3	.	TGTGCCATCAGGGATACAGGGGGCAACACCGGGGAGCTGTTTTTT	CAIRDTGGNTGELFF
TRBJ1-2	TRBD1	TRBV3-1	many	TGTGCCAGCAGCCCTGGTGGAGGGGGCTACTATGGCTACACCTTC	CASSPGGGGYYGYTF
TRBJ2-3	TRBD2	TRBV13	.	TGTGCCAGCAGCTCACTAGCGGAAAGCACAGATACGCAGTATTTT	CASSSLAESTDTQYF
TRBJ2-5	.	TRBV2	.	TGTGCCAGCAGTGAAATCGGCCCAGAGACCCAGTACTTC	CASSEIGPETQYF
TRBJ1-1	TRBD1	TRBV20-1	few	TGCAGTGCACCGAACCGACAGGGCTGGGTCCCTGAAGCTTTCTTT	CSAPNRQGWVPEAFF
TRBJ1-5	TRBD1	TRBV2	.	TGTGTCAGCAGGCTAGACAGGGAGAGTAGACAGCCCCAGCATTTT	CVSRLDRESRQPQHF
TRBJ1-5	TRBD1	TRBV6-5	many	TGTGCCAGCAGTTACGGACAGGTTATCAGCAATCAGCCCCAGCATTTT	CASSYGQVISNQPQHF
TRBJ2-5	.	TRBV6-1	few	TGTGCCAGCAGGAGGGGGTCTAGCCAAGAGACCCAGTACTTC	CASRRGSSQETQYF
TRBJ2-5	.	TRBV6-9	.	TGTGCCAGCAGTTACGTGTCAGGGGTGCAAGAGACCCAGTGCTTC	CASSYVSGVQETQCF
TRBJ1-4	TRBD1	TRBV4-1	.	TGCGCCAGCAGCCAAGATGTTCCCGCAGGGGGCGCACAGGAAAAACTGTTTTTT	CASSQDVPAGGAQEKLFF
TRBJ2-1	TRBD2	TRBV2	.	TGTGCCAGCAGTGAATTAGGACTAGCGGTCCAGGGTTATGAGCAGTTCTTC	CASSELGLAVQGYEQFF
TRBJ1-2	TRBD1	TRBV2	many	TGTGCCAGCAGTCCCGGGACAGCCGATGGCTACACCTTC	CASSPGTADGYTF
TRBJ2-1	.	TRBV28	.	TGTGCCGAGGGGCGCAATGAGCAGTTCTTC	CAEGRNEQFF
TRBJ1-5	TRBD1	TRBV28	many	TGTGCCAGCAGTCTACAGGGGTCTCAGCCCCAGCATTTT	CASSLQGSQPQHF
TRBJ2-3	.	TRBV11-1	.	TGTGCCAGCAGCCTCCTTGAGGGGTCGAGGTATACGCAGTATTTT	CASSLLEGSRYTQYF
TRBJ2-5	.	TRBV20-1	many	TGCAGTGCTAGAGATCAGCAAGAGACCCAGTACTTC	CSARDQQETQYF
TRBJ1-1	TRBD1	TRBV18	few	TGTGCCAGCTCGAAAGAGGGACAGTCAAGTGAAGCTTTCTTT	CASSKEGQSSEAFF
TRBJ1-1	.	TRBV6-2/TRBV6-3	few	TGTGCCAGCAGGGCAGGGAATGAAGCTTTCTTT	CASRAGNEAFF
TRBJ2-1	TRBD2	TRBV7-8	few	TGTGCCAGCAGCACGTTAACTAGCGGGAGTGGCAATGAGCAGTTCTTC	CASSTLTSGSGNEQFF
TRBJ1-2	.	TRBV7-9	.	TGTGCCAGCAGCTTTCCCGACAGCCCAAGTCCCCCGAACTATGGCTACACCTTC	CASSFPDSPSPPNYGYTF
TRBJ1-1	.	TRBV19	.	TGTGCCAGTACGCCAGGACTTCTTACTGAAGCTTTCTTT	CASTPGLLTEAFF
TRBJ2-2	TRBD2	TRBV20-1	many	TGCAGTGCTAGGTTCCCAGGGAGGGACACCGGGGAGCTGTTTTTT	CSARFPGRDTGELFF
TRBJ2-7	TRBD2	TRBV27	.	TGTGCCAGCTGGGACACCGGGCTAGCGGGAGGCCTCAGCACCTACGAGCAGTACTTC	CASWDTGLAGGLSTYEQYF
TRBJ2-7	TRBD2	TRBV5-1	few	TGCGCCAGCAGCTTGGTTCGACTAGCGGACTCCTACGAGCAGTACTTC	CASSLVRLADSYEQYF
TRBJ2-2	.	TRBV18	.	TGTGCCAGCTCAACCGGGACTCGGGGCAGCGGGGAGCTGTTTTTT	CASSTGTRGSGELFF
TRBJ1-1	TRBD1	TRBV6-1	many	TGTGCCAGCAATACACAGGGGTTGAACACTGAAGCTTTCTTT	CASNTQGLNTEAFF
TRBJ2-5	.	TRBV15	.	TGTGCCACCAGCAGAGAGGGGCAGTTGTTTGAGACCCAGTACTTC	CATSREGQLFETQYF
TRBJ1-1	TRBD1	TRBV13	.	TGTGCCAGCAGCTATTCCGGGACAGCGCCGGGAGTTATCTTT	CASSYSGTAPGVIF
TRBJ2-3	.	TRBV6-2/TRBV6-3	few	TGTGCCAGCAGAAAGTCCGTGGCGGGGAGCACAGATACGCAGTATTTT	CASRKSVAGSTDTQYF
TRBJ1-2	.	TRBV29-1	many	TGCAGCGCAGAGGGGGTTGACTGGGTTAACTATGGCTACACCTTC	CSAEGVDWVNYGYTF
TRBJ2-7	TRBD2	TRBV6-9	.	TGTGCCAGCAGTTTTGGACTAGCGGGAGGGAGCTCCTACGAGCAGTACTTC	CASSFGLAGGSSYEQYF
TRBJ2-5	TRBD1	TRBV6-1	.	TGTGCCAGCAGTCAACGGCGGACAGGGACCCTACAAGAGACCCAGTACTTC	CASSQRRTGTLQETQYF
TRBJ1-1	.	TRBV19	few	TGTGCCAGTAGTAGGTTCTGGACTGAAGCTTTCTTT	CASSRFWTEAFF
TRBJ1-5	.	TRBV12-3/TRBV12-4	.	TGTGCCAGCAGTTTTTCACGGGCAGGGGCACCGGGTCAGCCCCAGCATTTT	CASSFSRAGAPGQPQHF
TRBJ1-3	.	TRBV2	few	TGTGCCAGCTCTCAGGAACTAACAAACTCTGGAAACACCATATATTTT	CASSQELTNSGNTIYF
TRBJ2-1	TRBD2	TRBV5-1	many	TGCGCCAGCAGCTTGGAACTAGCGAGTACCTACAATGAGCAGTTCTTC	CASSLELASTYNEQFF
TRBJ1-1	.	TRBV7-8	.	TGTGCCAGCAGCTTAAACGGGGGGTCGAACACTGAAGCTTTCTTT	CASSLNGGSNTEAFF
TRBJ2-7	.	TRBV20-1	.	TGCAGTGCCCTGGAGGGCCGGAGTTTCGGCTACGAGCGGTACTTC	CSALEGRSFGYERYF
TRBJ2-7	TRBD1	TRBV20-1	.	TGCAGTGCTACCGACAGGGTCTACGAGCAGTACTTC	CSATDRVYEQYF
TRBJ2-7	TRBD1	TRBV10-2	few	TGCGCCAGCAGTGCGGCAGGGGGACGGTACGAGCAGTACTTC	CASSAAGGRYEQYF
TRBJ2-7	TRBD1	TRBV4-2	.	TGTGCCAGCAGCCAAGAAAGGGACAGAACCTACGAGCAGTACTTC	CASSQERDRTYEQYF
TRBJ1-2	.	TRBV29-1	many	TGCAGCGCCGCGCCGGGGGCCGTCAACTATGGCTACACCTTC	CSAAPGAVNYGYTF
TRBJ2-7	.	TRBV12-3/TRBV12-4	many	TGTGCCAGCAGTTTGTGGGGAAGGTACGAGCAGTACTTC	CASSLWGRYEQYF